This T cell receptor (beta chain) appears in the sequencing data of a study of blood T cell repertoires in COVID-19. In the study overall: T cells, B-cell-depleted T cells, or PBMCs provided the cDNA or gDNA that served as material.

In the original processing: It was from reference gene primer amplification that nucleated cell counts were estimated. Clones were read by immunoSEQ multiplex PCR, and TCRdb kept only the in-frame ones, dropping some. V and J calls and clone size are those listed in that table; D and trimming were worked out from the DNA. The sample gives about 430,000 clones, around 87% of which show up once; 1.1% is in the top ten. This receptor was taken from a man under 40 who had recovered from COVID-19. Sequencing input: PBMCs or T cells enriched from blood (not recorded which).

CDR3 sequence (DNA): TGCGCCAGCAGTTACAACAACAGGGGGAGGATGAACACTGAAGCTTTCTTT. As protein: CASSYNNRGRMNTEAFF. The chain has TRBV5-1 and TRBJ1-1; 8 positions match TRBD1. The CDR3 has 17 residues. The V segment lost 5 bases and the J segment 0 bases; nucleotides outside the gene matches: 12. Germline V gene sequence: CDR1 SGHRS, CDR2 YFSETQ. Full variable domain (outside the CDR3, taken from reference TRBV5-1 and TRBJ1-1): KAGVTQTPRYLIKTRGQQVTLSCSPISGHRSVSWYQQTPGQGLQFLFEYFSETQRNKGNFPGRFSGRQFSNSRSEMNVSTLELGDSALYLCASSYNNRGRMNTEAFFGQGTRLTVV.